These 15 T cell receptor beta chains originate from one sample sequenced in a study of T cells in narcolepsy. This table comes from immunoSEQ multiplex PCR, and its TCRdb copy is limited to in-frame clones, with some not included. This sample has fewer than 40,000 clones, with roughly four fifths found just once. Material: CD45RA- memory CD4+ T cells from PBMCs. These receptors originate from a human donor with narcolepsy.

This clone appeared once. An end of the junction differs from the germline gene, which may be a read error. V and J are TRBV4-1 and TRBJ2-3; tentative D call: TRBD1 (5 bases). The CDR3 consists of 13 residues. Germline CDR1 and CDR2: MGHRA and YSYEKL. CDR3 in DNA: TGCGCCGCTAGGGAAGATCCTACAGGTACGCAGTATTTT. As protein: CAAREDPTGTQYF.

V and J are TRBV12-5 and TRBJ1-1; D possibly corresponds to TRBD1 (6 bases). Per germline, CDR1 LGHNT and CDR2 FRNRAP. The CDR3 has 14 residues. Trimming took 5 bases from V and 0 from J, leaving 10 bases between them. In DNA, the CDR3 is TGTGCTAGTGGTGGGGGCCGCGTGAACACTGAAGCTTTCTTT. It specifies CASGGGRVNTEAFF.

The chain couples TRBV7-2 to TRBJ2-1; 10 bases align to TRBD2. The CDR3 covers 16 residues. CDR1 is SGHTA and CDR2 is FQGNSA in the germline V gene. V shed 1 base, J shed 8 bases, and the junction held 8 bases outside the gene matches. CDR3 in amino acids: CASSLDSGGTPHEQFF. The DNA of the CDR3 is TGTGCCAGCAGCTTAGATAGCGGGGGGACCCCCCATGAGCAGTTCTTC.

The chain links TRBV28 to TRBJ1-1, with D unclear. Trimming took 5 bases from V and 5 from J, leaving 15 bases between them. CDR3 length: 14 residues. Germline V gene lookup returns CDR1 MDHEN and CDR2 SYDVKM. The CDR3 DNA reads TGTGCCAGCAGTGCACGGGCCTCTCGTACTGAAGCTTTCTTT. This sequence encodes CASSARASRTEAFF.

The chain's CDR3 is CASSSPSSNQPQHF. CDR3 sequence (DNA): TGTGCCAGCAGTAGTCCCAGTAGCAATCAGCCCCAGCATTTT. The V gene is TRBV28, the J gene TRBJ1-5, with unresolved D. CDR3 length: 14 amino acids. V was clipped by 5 bases and J by 0 bases, with 8 bases between them. The germline V gene has CDR1 MDHEN and CDR2 SYDVKM.

V is TRBV29-1 and J is TRBJ2-1; 11 bases map to TRBD2. Germline CDR1 SQVTM, CDR2 ANQGSEA. The ends lost 6 bases at V and 4 bases at J; junction bases unmatched: 2. The length of the CDR3 is 13 residues. The CDR3 loop is CSVGTSGYNEQFF. The DNA of the CDR3 is TGCAGCGTGGGGACTAGCGGTTACAATGAGCAGTTCTTC.

This clone was observed once. CDR3 nucleotide sequence: TGTGCCAGCAGCTCCCGGACAGGGGTCGACGGGGAGCTGTTTTTT. Translating it yields CASSSRTGVDGELFF. The genes are TRBV5-4 and TRBJ2-2, with 9 bases aligning to TRBD1. V lost 3 bases and J lost 7; bases outside the gene matches: 7. CDR3 length: 15 amino acids. CDR1 and CDR2 (germline): SGHNT, YYREEE (reference sequence).

The gene calls are TRBV30 and TRBJ2-6; D tentatively fits TRBD1 or TRBD2 (6 bases each). Germline lookup yields CDR1 GTSNPN and CDR2 SVGIG (reference sequence). The CDR3 runs to 14 residues. The V and J ends lost 8 bases and 0 bases respectively, with 11 bases between them. CDR3 DNA sequence: TGTGCCGGGGGGCGGGGCTCTGGGGCCAACGTCCTGACTTTC. Translating it yields CAGGRGSGANVLTF.

The chain uses TRBV6-6 and TRBJ1-1; 9 nucleotides align to TRBD1. The junction had 5 bases not matched to a gene; V was cut back by 8 bases and J by 4 bases. Per the germline V gene, CDR1 is MNHNY and CDR2 is SVGAGI (reference sequence). The CDR3 extends over 13 amino acids. The CDR3 here is CASGYRGPTEAFF. The DNA of the CDR3 is TGTGCCAGCGGATACAGGGGGCCCACTGAAGCTTTCTTT.

This sequence joins TRBV13 and TRBJ2-7; 11 bases line up with TRBD2. Germline CDR1 is PRHDT and CDR2 is FYEKMQ (reference sequence). J was trimmed by 0 bases and V by 3 bases; bases with no gene match: 4. CDR3 length equals 16 residues. The CDR3 sequence: CASSFLAGGSSYEQYF. The CDR3 nucleotides are TGTGCCAGCAGCTTCCTAGCGGGGGGAAGCTCCTACGAGCAGTACTTC.

The V gene is TRBV5-1, the J gene TRBJ2-6; D gene ambiguous. V shed 0 bases and J shed 2 bases, with 3 bases lying between them. Germline CDR1 is SGHRS and CDR2 is YFSETQ. The CDR3 spans 14 residues. CDR3 loop: CASSLAAGANVLTF. CDR3 nucleotides: TGCGCCAGCAGCTTGGCAGCTGGGGCCAACGTCCTGACTTTC. Drawing the rest from reference TRBV5-1 and TRBJ2-6, the complete variable domain is KAGVTQTPRYLIKTRGQQVTLSCSPISGHRSVSWYQQTPGQGLQFLFEYFSETQRNKGNFPGRFSGRQFSNSRSEMNVSTLELGDSALYLCASSLAAGANVLTFGAGSRLTVL.

The rearrangement links TRBV19 to TRBJ1-6; D is unresolved. Germline loops: CDR1 LNHDA, CDR2 SQIVND (reference sequence). This CDR3 region has 18 residues. Trimming pared 6 bases from V and 0 bases from J, leaving 18 bases between. CDR3 amino acids: CASSPRRALSSYNSPLHF. The CDR3 DNA is TGTGCCAGTAGCCCCCGGAGGGCGCTGAGCTCCTATAATTCACCCCTCCACTTT.

The chain combines TRBV7-2 with TRBJ1-6, with 7 positions matching TRBD1. V was clipped by 5 bases and J by 5 bases; unmatched bases: 9. The CDR3 covers 16 residues. CDR1 SGHTA and CDR2 FQGNSA come from the germline V gene. CDR3 sequence reads: CASSPRPTGDNSPLHF. CDR3 nucleotides: TGTGCCAGCAGCCCCCGTCCCACAGGGGATAATTCACCCCTCCACTTT. The whole variable domain, remainder taken from reference TRBV7-2 and TRBJ1-6, is GAGVSQSPSNKVTEKGKDVELRCDPISGHTALYWYRQSLGQGLEFLIYFQGNSAPDKSGLPSDRFSAERTGGSVSTLTIQRTQQEDSAVYLCASSPRPTGDNSPLHFGNGTRLTVT.

This chain connects TRBV18 to TRBJ1-2; 8 bases agree with TRBD1. V gave up 0 bases and J gave up 8 bases; unmatched junction bases: 17. The CDR3 covers 18 residues. The germline V gene has CDR1 KGHSH and CDR2 LQKENI. The CDR3: CASSPPSSPTGAGLGYTF. Here the CDR3 DNA reads TGTGCCAGCTCACCACCTTCATCCCCGACAGGGGCGGGTTTAGGCTACACCTTC.

The CDR3, as DNA: TGTGCCAGCAGTCGAGAGGGGACGGGGCAGTACTTC. This translates into CASSREGTGQYF. J is TRBJ2-7 and V is TRBV7-8; D might be TRBD1 or TRBD2, each matching 5 bases. This CDR3 region has 12 residues. Trimming removed 6 bases at V and 9 bases at J, with 15 bases between. Germline V lookup: CDR1 SGHVS, CDR2 FQNEAQ. Full variable domain (remainder filled in from reference TRBV7-8 and TRBJ2-7): GAGVSQSPRYKVAKRGQDVALRCDPISGHVSLFWYQQALGQGPEFLTYFQNEAQLDKSGLPSDRFFAERPEGSVSTLKIQRTQQEDSAVYLCASSREGTGQYFGPGTRLTVT.